The T cell receptor beta chain described here comes from a study of chemoradiotherapy in HPV16-positive cancers. TCRdb's table, derived via immunoSEQ multiplex PCR, lists solely in-frame clones and lacks some. The data show 30,000 or so clones, with approximately 88% seen just once and 4.8% held by the top ten. The CDR3 runs 15 residues. Per germline, CDR1 MNHEY and CDR2 SMNVEV (reference sequence). V dropped 5 bases and J dropped 2 bases, with 12 bases sitting between them. The V call is TRBV27, the J call TRBJ2-2; TRBD2 is a possible D gene (6 bases). The sequence derives from a human donor with HPV-associated anogenital cancer. Sequencing was performed on blood, taken from a patient who underwent chemoradiotherapy. Here the CDR3 DNA reads TGTGCCAGCAGTCCCAGCGGGTTCAACACCGGGGAGCTGTTTTTT. Its translation: CASSPSGFNTGELFF.